This T cell receptor (beta chain) was sequenced for a study of PD-L1 blockade in urothelial cancer. On the study more broadly: The patients first took atezolizumab in about 2014, receiving 1,200 mg intravenously every 3 weeks. Timepoints chosen for blood analysis were 3 weeks (second dose) and 6 weeks after treatment start.

Sampling of each patient yielded between 1 and 8 specimens, collected pretreatment and on-treatment. Synthetic TCR analog templates were added to each PCR reaction. Sequenced by immunoSEQ multiplex PCR; TCRdb stores in-frame clones only, minus some. The sample includes 24,000 or so clones, 70% to 90% of them seen just once. Germline V gene sequence: CDR1 LNHDA, CDR2 SQIVND (reference sequence). There are 16 residues in the CDR3. Deletions cut 10 bases from V and 2 bases from J, with 21 bases between. The chain uses TRBV19 and TRBJ2-1; D is perhaps TRBD1 (5 bases). This receptor was obtained from a man between 45 and 60 years old with urothelial cancer. Sequences were derived from PBMCs, sampled around atezolizumab (anti-PD-L1) treatment. CDR3 loop: CATSPRQGRAYNEQFF. The CDR3 DNA is TGTGCCACCTCCCCCCGGCAGGGTAGGGCCTACAATGAGCAGTTCTTC.